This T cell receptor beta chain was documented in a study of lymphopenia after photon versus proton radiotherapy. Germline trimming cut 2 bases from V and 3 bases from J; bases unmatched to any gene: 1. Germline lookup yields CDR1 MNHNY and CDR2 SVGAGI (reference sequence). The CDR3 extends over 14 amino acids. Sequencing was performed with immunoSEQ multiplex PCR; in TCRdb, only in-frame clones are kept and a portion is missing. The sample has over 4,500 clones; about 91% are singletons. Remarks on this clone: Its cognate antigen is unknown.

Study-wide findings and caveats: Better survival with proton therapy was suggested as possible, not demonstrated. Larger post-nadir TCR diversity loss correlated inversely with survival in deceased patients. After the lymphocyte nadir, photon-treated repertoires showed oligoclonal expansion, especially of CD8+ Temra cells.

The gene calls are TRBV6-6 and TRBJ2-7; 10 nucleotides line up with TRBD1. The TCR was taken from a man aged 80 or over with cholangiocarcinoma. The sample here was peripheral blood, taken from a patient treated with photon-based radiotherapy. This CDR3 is CASSYGTGDYEQYF. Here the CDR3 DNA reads TGTGCCAGCAGTTACGGGACAGGGGACTACGAGCAGTACTTC.